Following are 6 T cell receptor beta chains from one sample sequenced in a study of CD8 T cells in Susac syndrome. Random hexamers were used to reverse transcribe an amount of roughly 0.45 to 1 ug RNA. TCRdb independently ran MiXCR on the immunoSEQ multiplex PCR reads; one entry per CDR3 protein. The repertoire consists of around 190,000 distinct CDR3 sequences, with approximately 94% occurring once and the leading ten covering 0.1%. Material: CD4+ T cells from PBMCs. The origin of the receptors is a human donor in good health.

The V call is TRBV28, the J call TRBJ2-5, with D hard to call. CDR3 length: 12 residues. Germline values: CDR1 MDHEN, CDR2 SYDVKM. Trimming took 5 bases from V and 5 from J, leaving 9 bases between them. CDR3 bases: TGTGCCAGCAGTGCCCCGGTGGAGACCCAGTACTTC. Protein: CASSAPVETQYF.

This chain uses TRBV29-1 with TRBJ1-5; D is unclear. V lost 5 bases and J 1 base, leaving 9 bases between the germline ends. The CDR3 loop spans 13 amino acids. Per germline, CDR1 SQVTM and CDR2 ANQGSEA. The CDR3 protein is CSVLYGSNQPQHF. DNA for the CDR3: TGCAGCGTTCTTTACGGGAGCAATCAGCCCCAGCATTTT.

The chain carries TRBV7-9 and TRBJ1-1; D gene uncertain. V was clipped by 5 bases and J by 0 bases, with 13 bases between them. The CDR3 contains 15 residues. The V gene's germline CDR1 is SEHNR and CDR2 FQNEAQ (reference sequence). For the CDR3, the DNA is TGTGCCAGCAGCCCCCTGGACGCGATGAACACTGAAGCTTTCTTT. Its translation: CASSPLDAMNTEAFF.

CDR3: CASSPSGRSGANVLTF. As DNA, the CDR3 is TGCGCCAGCAGCCCCTCTGGCCGCTCTGGGGCCAACGTCCTGACTTTC. V is TRBV4-1 and J is TRBJ2-6; D remains unclear. Germline loops: CDR1 MGHRA, CDR2 YSYEKL. The CDR3 extends over 16 amino acids. V was clipped by 4 bases and J by 0 bases, with 10 bases between them.

The CDR3 sequence is CASSLVNGPFSYEQYF. The CDR3 nucleotides read TGTGCCAGCAGCTTAGTGAACGGTCCCTTTTCCTACGAGCAGTACTTC. The V gene is TRBV7-8, the J gene TRBJ2-7, with unresolved D. CDR1 is SGHVS, CDR2 FQNEAQ, per germline. CDR3 size: 16 residues. Trimming left V 1 base short and J 1 base short, with 14 bases between.

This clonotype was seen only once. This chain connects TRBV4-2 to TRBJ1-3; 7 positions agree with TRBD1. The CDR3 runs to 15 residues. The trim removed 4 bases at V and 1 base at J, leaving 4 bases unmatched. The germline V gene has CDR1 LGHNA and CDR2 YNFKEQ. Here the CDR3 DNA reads TGTGCCAGCAGCCCGAGACAGGGATCTGGAAACACCATATATTTT. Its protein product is CASSPRQGSGNTIYF.